This entry lists 27 T cell receptor beta chains sequenced from one sample in a study of blood T cell repertoires in COVID-19. The method was immunoSEQ multiplex PCR; TCRdb's version includes in-frame clones alone and lacks a portion of them. The sample yields roughly 230,000 clones, 75% to 85% seen once. The sample comprised peripheral blood. The receptor set was obtained from a human donor in a cohort sampled during active COVID-19.

This clone has at least ten counts. The J gene is TRBJ2-7, the V gene TRBV5-1; D possibly corresponds to TRBD1 (5 bases). Trimming pared 0 bases from V and 4 bases from J, leaving 8 bases between. Germline-derived CDR1 and CDR2 are SGHRS and YFSETQ. This CDR3 spans 13 amino acids. The CDR3 coding sequence is TGCGCCAGCAGCTTGGGACAGCAGTACGAGCAGTACTTC. Amino acids: CASSLGQQYEQYF.

This clone has ten or more counts. V and J are TRBV25-1 and TRBJ2-7, with D tentatively TRBD2 (5 bases). Trimming stripped 1 base from V and 3 bases from J, with 13 bases between. The CDR3 covers 15 residues. CDR1 is MGHDK and CDR2 is SYGVNS in the germline V gene. CDR3 DNA: TGTGCCAGCAGTGAATGGGCGGCGGGTAACTACGAGCAGTACTTC. This sequence encodes CASSEWAAGNYEQYF.

Of note for this clone: Other DNA sequences in the same sample also yield this CDR3. The rearrangement joins TRBV28 to TRBJ1-3; 8 bases align to TRBD1. This CDR3 spans 14 amino acids. CDR1 is MDHEN, CDR2 SYDVKM, per germline. V lost 4 bases and J lost 4; bases outside the gene matches: 3. The CDR3 here is CASSSQGAGNTIYF. CDR3 nucleotides: TGTGCCAGCAGTTCGCAGGGGGCGGGAAACACCATATATTTT.

The chain employs TRBV25-1 and TRBJ1-3; 11 bases line up with TRBD1. The germline V gene encodes CDR1 MGHDK and CDR2 SYGVNS. The CDR3 consists of 18 residues. J lost 7 bases, V lost 6 bases, and 17 bases had no gene match. CDR3 region: CASSDPGQGDRWGNTIYF. CDR3 coding DNA: TGTGCCAGCAGCGACCCGGGACAGGGGGATAGGTGGGGGAACACCATATATTTT. Variable domain in full (rest from reference TRBV25-1 and TRBJ1-3): EADIYQTPRYLVIGTGKKITLECSQTMGHDKMYWYQQDPGMELHLIHYSYGVNSTEKGDLSSESTVSRIRTEHFPLTLESARPSHTSQYLCASSDPGQGDRWGNTIYFGEGSWLTVV.

The rearrangement uses TRBV6-6 and TRBJ2-3; TRBD1 matches at 11 bases. This CDR3 is built from 17 residues. The germline V gene encodes CDR1 MNHNY and CDR2 SVGAGI (reference sequence). V trimming: 8 bases; J trimming: 6 bases; junction bases outside the gene matches: 16. CDR3 in DNA: TGTGCCAGCGGTCGCGCCTTGGGACAGGGGGTTCCGGATACGCAGTATTTT. It is translated as CASGRALGQGVPDTQYF.

The chain combines TRBV4-1 with TRBJ2-7, with D possibly being TRBD2 (6 bases). This CDR3 has 15 amino acids. V was cut by 2 bases and J by 2 bases, with 13 bases left in between. Germline-derived CDR1 and CDR2 are MGHRA and YSYEKL. This CDR3 reads CASSQPSDGTYEQYF. The CDR3 coding sequence is TGCGCCAGCAGCCAACCTAGCGACGGTACCTACGAGCAGTACTTC.

V gene TRBV7-2 combines with J gene TRBJ2-3; a weak D match, TRBD2 (6 bases). V was cut by 1 base and J by 0 bases, with 14 bases left in between. Germline assignment: CDR1 SGHTA and CDR2 FQGNSA. This CDR3 has 17 residues. The DNA of the CDR3 is TGTGCCAGCAGCTTAGGAACGGCGGGGATTAGCACAGATACGCAGTATTTT. Residues: CASSLGTAGISTDTQYF.

This chain connects TRBV5-1 to TRBJ2-7; possible D gene TRBD2, 5 bases. CDR3 size: 19 residues. Germline CDR1 reads SGHRS; CDR2 reads YFSETQ. V was shortened by 0 bases and J by 0 bases, with 22 bases between the two germline ends. CDR3 in DNA: TGCGCCAGCAGCTTGGCCGTGGTTGGTGAGGGCCCTTACTCCTACGAGCAGTACTTC. Amino acids: CASSLAVVGEGPYSYEQYF.

The table lists this clone with a few counts. This chain links TRBV4-1 with TRBJ1-1; D remains unclear. The germline V and J ends were trimmed by 1 base and 0 bases, with 6 bases remaining between them. Germline V gene data show CDR1 as MGHRA and CDR2 as YSYEKL. The CDR3 contains 14 residues. DNA for the CDR3: TGCGCCAGCAGCCAAGGCCTACTGAACACTGAAGCTTTCTTT. Translated, it gives CASSQGLLNTEAFF.

This clone appeared once. This rearrangement joins TRBV18 to TRBJ2-7; 8 nucleotides agree with TRBD2. V was clipped by 3 bases and J by 3 bases; unmatched bases: 7. CDR1 is KGHSH and CDR2 is LQKENI in the germline V gene. The CDR3 is 15 residues long. For the CDR3, the DNA is TGTGCCAGCTCACCCAGACTAGCGCAACGCTACGAGCAGTACTTC. Translation gives CASSPRLAQRYEQYF.

This chain joins TRBV27 and TRBJ2-7; no clear D gene. The CDR3 is 14 amino acids. The germline CDR1 and CDR2 sequences are MNHEY and SMNVEV (reference sequence). Trimming took off 1 base at V and 2 bases at J, with 9 bases between the two ends. The CDR3 region is CASSLYSRTYEQYF. The CDR3 DNA is TGTGCCAGCAGTTTATATTCCAGAACCTACGAGCAGTACTTC.

V gene TRBV11-2 combines with J gene TRBJ2-1; TRBD2 matches at 8 bases. The length of the CDR3 is 17 residues. Germline loops: CDR1 SGHAT, CDR2 FQNNGV. With V trimmed by 0 bases and J by 6 bases, 10 bases remained unmatched. The DNA of the CDR3 is TGTGCCAGCAGCTTAGATGAATTGATAGCGGGGCGCAATGAGCAGTTCTTC. This gives the protein CASSLDELIAGRNEQFF. The variable domain in full, with the rest retrieved from reference TRBV11-2 and TRBJ2-1, is EAGVAQSPRYKIIEKRQSVAFWCNPISGHATLYWYQQILGQGPKLLIQFQNNGVVDDSQLPKDRFSAERLKGVDSTLKIQPAKLEDSAVYLCASSLDELIAGRNEQFFGPGTRLTVL.

Notes on this clone: Other DNA sequences from this sample encode an identical CDR3 as well. This chain joins TRBV28 and TRBJ1-4, with unresolved D. The CDR3 is 15 amino acids. Trimming left V 1 base short and J 0 bases short, with 6 bases between. CDR1 MDHEN and CDR2 SYDVKM come from the germline V gene. The CDR3 bases are TGTGCCAGCAGTTTATTAACAGCAACTAATGAAAAACTGTTTTTT. Translating it yields CASSLLTATNEKLFF.

In DNA form, the CDR3 reads TGTGCCAGCAGCTCTCTCTACGAGCAGTACTTC. Translated, it gives CASSSLYEQYF. The rearrangement links TRBV7-8 to TRBJ2-7, with D uncertain. CDR3 size: 11 residues. Germline V lookup: CDR1 SGHVS, CDR2 FQNEAQ. The V gene lost 4 bases and the J gene lost 3 bases, with 4 bases spanning the gap.

J is TRBJ2-5 and V is TRBV11-2; 7 bases are a match to TRBD1. V was clipped by 2 bases and J by 2 bases; unmatched bases: 2. CDR3 size: 14 residues. Germline lookup yields CDR1 SGHAT and CDR2 FQNNGV. Here the CDR3 DNA reads TGTGCCAGCAGCTTAACAGGGGCGCAAGAGACCCAGTACTTC. As protein: CASSLTGAQETQYF.

The genes are TRBV9 and TRBJ1-2; 9 nucleotides agree with TRBD1. In germline, CDR1 is SGDLS, CDR2 YYNGEE. V lost 0 bases to trimming and J lost 9 bases; unmatched junction nucleotides: 12. The CDR3 runs to 16 residues. The DNA of the CDR3 is TGTGCCAGCAGCGTAGGGGACGAGGGGACAGGGTTGAGCTACACCTTC. Protein sequence: CASSVGDEGTGLSYTF.

The V gene is TRBV10-3, the J gene TRBJ1-5; 12 bases line up with TRBD1. CDR3 size: 15 residues. V was pared by 10 bases and J by 4 bases, with 8 bases of the junction left unmatched. The germline V gene encodes CDR1 ENHRY and CDR2 SYGVKD. CDR3 sequence (DNA): TGTGCCACCCTACCGGGACAGGGGGCAAATCAGCCCCAGCATTTT. This gives the protein CATLPGQGANQPQHF.

This clone was detected only once. The gene calls are TRBV7-9 and TRBJ2-7; D perhaps matches TRBD2 (7 bases). In germline, CDR1 is SEHNR, CDR2 FQNEAQ (reference sequence). With 5 bases removed from V and 0 bases from J, the gap between germline ends came to 14 bases. The length of the CDR3 is 15 residues. CDR3 nucleotide sequence: TGTGCCAGCAGCCGGGGGGCCCAGAACTCCTACGAGCAGTACTTC. Translated: CASSRGAQNSYEQYF.

This clone came up a few times. V is TRBV11-2 and J is TRBJ2-7; perhaps TRBD1 as D (6 bases). CDR1 and CDR2 from the germline V gene are SGHAT and FQNNGV. V was shortened by 5 bases and J by 0 bases, with 14 bases between the two germline ends. The CDR3 extends over 15 amino acids. CDR3 DNA: TGTGCCAGCAGCGCCCGACAGGCCGGCTCCTACGAGCAGTACTTC. Translating it yields CASSARQAGSYEQYF.

This rearrangement joins TRBV6-5 to TRBJ2-2; 7 nucleotides agree with TRBD1. This CDR3 spans 15 amino acids. Germline V CDR1 and CDR2: MNHEY, SVGAGI. V shed 6 bases and J 0 bases; nucleotides not matched to a gene: 4. CDR3 protein: CASSAGTANTGELFF. DNA of the CDR3: TGTGCCAGCAGCGCTGGGACAGCGAACACCGGGGAGCTGTTTTTT.

The chain is built from TRBV5-1 and TRBJ1-2, with D maybe TRBD1 (5 bases). Germline V CDR1 and CDR2: SGHRS, YFSETQ. Trimming stripped 1 base from V and 4 bases from J, with 14 bases between. There are 15 residues in the CDR3. The CDR3 protein is CASSLNGGEPYGYTF. CDR3 bases: TGCGCCAGCAGCTTGAACGGGGGTGAGCCCTATGGCTACACCTTC.

Concerning this clone itself: The same CDR3 arises from other DNA sequences in this sample as well. This chain joins TRBV29-1 and TRBJ1-1; D not certain. V lost 5 bases, J lost 2 bases, and 9 bases lay in between. The CDR3 totals 12 residues. CDR1 and CDR2 (germline): SQVTM, ANQGSEA. CDR3 amino acids: CSVQTGNTEAFF. The CDR3 bases are TGCAGCGTTCAGACGGGAAACACTGAAGCTTTCTTT.

This chain links TRBV14 with TRBJ2-2, with TRBD1 matching 9 bases. The CDR3 has 14 amino acids. V lost 4 bases, J lost 5 bases, and 2 bases stayed unmatched. CDR1 and CDR2 (germline): SGHDN, FVKESK. DNA for the CDR3: TGTGCCAGCAGCCGGACAGGGGAAACCGGGGAGCTGTTTTTT. It specifies CASSRTGETGELFF.

CDR3 bases: TGTGCCAGCAGCGCTCAGGGGAGGGGACTAGCGGGGAATGAGCAGTTCTTC. Amino acids: CASSAQGRGLAGNEQFF. This chain joins TRBV7-9 and TRBJ2-1, with 13 bases that match TRBD2. Germline lookup yields CDR1 SEHNR and CDR2 FQNEAQ (reference sequence). This CDR3 has 17 amino acids. V lost 5 bases, J lost 7 bases, and 11 bases stayed unmatched.

The chain recombines TRBV28 with TRBJ1-5, with D possibly matching TRBD1 (5 bases). This CDR3 spans 13 amino acids. The V gene lost 6 bases and the J gene lost 7 bases, with 13 bases spanning the gap. Per germline, CDR1 MDHEN and CDR2 SYDVKM. The CDR3 DNA reads as TGTGCCAGCAGGCTACAGGAGAACCAGCCCCAGCATTTT. Amino acid sequence: CASRLQENQPQHF.

The gene calls are TRBV7-2 and TRBJ2-7; D is perhaps TRBD2 (6 bases). V was pared by 3 bases and J by 2 bases, with 14 bases between. Germline loops: CDR1 SGHTA, CDR2 FQGNSA. There are 15 residues in the CDR3. The CDR3 protein is CASSLGLAKPYEQYF. The DNA for the CDR3 is TGTGCCAGCAGCTTGGGGCTAGCGAAACCCTACGAGCAGTACTTC.

CDR3 loop: CASSLGLAGGAYEQYF. The CDR3 nucleotides are TGCGCCAGCAGCTTGGGACTAGCGGGAGGGGCCTACGAGCAGTACTTC. The chain uses TRBV5-1 and TRBJ2-7; 14 positions agree with TRBD2. The CDR3 contains 16 residues. Germline assignment: CDR1 SGHRS and CDR2 YFSETQ. The V segment lost 0 bases and the J segment 2 bases; nucleotides outside the gene matches: 1.